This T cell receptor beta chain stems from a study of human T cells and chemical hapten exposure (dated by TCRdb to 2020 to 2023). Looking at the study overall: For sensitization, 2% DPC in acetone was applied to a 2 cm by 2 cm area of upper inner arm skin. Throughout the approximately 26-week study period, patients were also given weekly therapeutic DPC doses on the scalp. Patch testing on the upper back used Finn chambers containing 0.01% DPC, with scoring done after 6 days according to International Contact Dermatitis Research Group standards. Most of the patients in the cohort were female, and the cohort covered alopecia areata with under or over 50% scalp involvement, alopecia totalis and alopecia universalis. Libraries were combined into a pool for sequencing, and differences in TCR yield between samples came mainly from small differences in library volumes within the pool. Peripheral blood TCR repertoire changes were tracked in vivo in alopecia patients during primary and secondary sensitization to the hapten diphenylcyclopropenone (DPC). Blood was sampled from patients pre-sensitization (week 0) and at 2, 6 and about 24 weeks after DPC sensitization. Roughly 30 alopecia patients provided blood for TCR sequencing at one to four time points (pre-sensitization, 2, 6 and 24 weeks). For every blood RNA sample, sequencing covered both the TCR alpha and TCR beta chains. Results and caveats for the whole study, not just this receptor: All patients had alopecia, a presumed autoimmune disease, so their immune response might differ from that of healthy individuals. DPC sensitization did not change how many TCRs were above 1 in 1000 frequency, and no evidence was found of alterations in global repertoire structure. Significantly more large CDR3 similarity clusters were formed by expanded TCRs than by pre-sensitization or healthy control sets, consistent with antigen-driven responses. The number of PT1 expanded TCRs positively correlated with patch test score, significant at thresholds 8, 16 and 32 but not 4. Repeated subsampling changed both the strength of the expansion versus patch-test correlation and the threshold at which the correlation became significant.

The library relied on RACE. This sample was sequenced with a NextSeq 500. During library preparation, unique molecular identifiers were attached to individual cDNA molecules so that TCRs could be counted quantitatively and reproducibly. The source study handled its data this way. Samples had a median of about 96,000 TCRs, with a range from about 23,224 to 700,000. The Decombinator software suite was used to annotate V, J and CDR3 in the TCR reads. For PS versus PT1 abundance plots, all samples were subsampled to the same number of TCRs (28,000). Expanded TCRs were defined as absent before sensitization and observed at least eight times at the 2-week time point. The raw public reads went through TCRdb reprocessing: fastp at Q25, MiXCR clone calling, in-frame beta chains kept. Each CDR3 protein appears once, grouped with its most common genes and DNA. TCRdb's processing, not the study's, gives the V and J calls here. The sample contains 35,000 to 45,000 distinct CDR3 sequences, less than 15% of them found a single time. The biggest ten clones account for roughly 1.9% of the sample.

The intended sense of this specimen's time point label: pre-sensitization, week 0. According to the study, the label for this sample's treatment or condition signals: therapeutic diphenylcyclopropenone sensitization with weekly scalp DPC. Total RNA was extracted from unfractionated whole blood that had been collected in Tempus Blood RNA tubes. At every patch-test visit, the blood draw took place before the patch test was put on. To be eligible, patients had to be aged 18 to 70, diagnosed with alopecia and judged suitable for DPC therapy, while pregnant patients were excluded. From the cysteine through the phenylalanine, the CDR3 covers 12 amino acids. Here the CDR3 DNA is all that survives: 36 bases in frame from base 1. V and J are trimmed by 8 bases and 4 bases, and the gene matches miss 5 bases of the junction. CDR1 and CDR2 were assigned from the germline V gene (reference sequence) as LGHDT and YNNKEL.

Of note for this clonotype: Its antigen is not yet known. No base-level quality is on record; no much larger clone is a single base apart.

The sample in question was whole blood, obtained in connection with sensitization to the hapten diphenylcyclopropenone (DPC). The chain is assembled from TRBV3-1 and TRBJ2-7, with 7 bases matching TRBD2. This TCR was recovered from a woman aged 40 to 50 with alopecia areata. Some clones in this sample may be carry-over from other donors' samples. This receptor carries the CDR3 CASSTGGYEQYF. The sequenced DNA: TGTGCCAGCTCGACGGGAGGATACGAGCAGTACTTC.